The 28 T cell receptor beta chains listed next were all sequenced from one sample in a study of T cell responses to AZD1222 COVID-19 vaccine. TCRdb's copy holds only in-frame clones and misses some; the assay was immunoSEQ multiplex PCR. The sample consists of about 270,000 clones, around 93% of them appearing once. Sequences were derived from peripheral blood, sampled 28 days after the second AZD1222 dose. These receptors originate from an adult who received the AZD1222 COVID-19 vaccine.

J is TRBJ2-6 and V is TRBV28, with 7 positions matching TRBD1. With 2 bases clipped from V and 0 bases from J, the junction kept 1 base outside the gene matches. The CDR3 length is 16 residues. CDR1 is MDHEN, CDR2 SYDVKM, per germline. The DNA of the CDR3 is TGTGCCAGCAGTTTAGCAGGGGGCTCTGGGGCCAACGTCCTGACTTTC. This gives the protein CASSLAGGSGANVLTF.

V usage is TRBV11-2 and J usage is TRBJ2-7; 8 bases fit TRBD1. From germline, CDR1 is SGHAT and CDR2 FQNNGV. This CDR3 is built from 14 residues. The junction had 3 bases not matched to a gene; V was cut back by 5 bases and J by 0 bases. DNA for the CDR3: TGTGCCAGCAGCGGGGACAGGAGCTCCTACGAGCAGTACTTC. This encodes CASSGDRSSYEQYF.

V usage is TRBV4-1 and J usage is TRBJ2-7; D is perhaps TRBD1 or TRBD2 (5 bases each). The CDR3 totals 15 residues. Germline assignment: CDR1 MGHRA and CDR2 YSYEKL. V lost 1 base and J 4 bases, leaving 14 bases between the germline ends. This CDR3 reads CASSQAGGGLYEQYF. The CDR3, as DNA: TGCGCCAGCAGCCAAGCCGGTGGGGGTTTGTACGAGCAGTACTTC.

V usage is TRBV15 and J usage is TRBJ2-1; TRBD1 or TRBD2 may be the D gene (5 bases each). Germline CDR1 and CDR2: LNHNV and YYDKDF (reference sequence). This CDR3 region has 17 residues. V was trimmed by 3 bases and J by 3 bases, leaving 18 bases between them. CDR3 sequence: CATSSGALAPVYNEQFF. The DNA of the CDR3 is TGTGCCACCAGCAGTGGGGCCTTAGCGCCAGTCTACAATGAGCAGTTCTTC.

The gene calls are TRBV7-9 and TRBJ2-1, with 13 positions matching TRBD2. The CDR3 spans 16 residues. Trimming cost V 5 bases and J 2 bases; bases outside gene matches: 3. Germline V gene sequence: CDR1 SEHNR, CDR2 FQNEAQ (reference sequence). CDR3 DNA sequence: TGTGCCAGCAGCAGACTAGCGGGGGGCACCTACAATGAGCAGTTCTTC. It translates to CASSRLAGGTYNEQFF.

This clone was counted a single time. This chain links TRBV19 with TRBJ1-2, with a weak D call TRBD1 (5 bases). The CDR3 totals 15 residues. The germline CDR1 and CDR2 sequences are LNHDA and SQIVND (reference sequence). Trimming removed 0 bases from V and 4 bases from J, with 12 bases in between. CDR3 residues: CASSIDNGQGYGYTF. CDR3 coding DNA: TGTGCCAGTAGTATAGATAATGGCCAGGGCTATGGCTACACCTTC.

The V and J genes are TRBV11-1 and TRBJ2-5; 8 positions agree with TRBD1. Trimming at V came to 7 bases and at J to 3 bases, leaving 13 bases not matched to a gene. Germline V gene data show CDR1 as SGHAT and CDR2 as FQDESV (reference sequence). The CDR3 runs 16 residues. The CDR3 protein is CASTRSRQGIEETQYF. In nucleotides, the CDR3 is TGTGCCAGCACCCGATCCCGACAGGGGATTGAAGAGACCCAGTACTTC.

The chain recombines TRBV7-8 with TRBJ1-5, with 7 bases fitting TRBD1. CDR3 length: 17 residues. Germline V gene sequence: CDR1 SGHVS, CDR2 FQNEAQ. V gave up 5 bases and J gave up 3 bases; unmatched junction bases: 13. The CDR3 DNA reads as TGTGCCAGCAGCCGGGACAGCCTACAATCCCTCAATCAGCCCCAGCATTTT. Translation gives CASSRDSLQSLNQPQHF.

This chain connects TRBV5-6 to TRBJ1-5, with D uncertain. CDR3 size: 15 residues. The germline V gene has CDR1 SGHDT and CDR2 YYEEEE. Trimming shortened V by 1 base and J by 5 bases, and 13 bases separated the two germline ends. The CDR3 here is CASSLLTDIDQPQHF. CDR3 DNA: TGTGCCAGCAGCTTGCTTACAGATATAGATCAGCCCCAGCATTTT.

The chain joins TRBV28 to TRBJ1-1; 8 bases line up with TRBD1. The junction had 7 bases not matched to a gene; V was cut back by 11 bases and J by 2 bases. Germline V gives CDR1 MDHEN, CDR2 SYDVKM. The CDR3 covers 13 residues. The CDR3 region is CALGGQGNTEAFF. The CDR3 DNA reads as TGTGCCCTAGGCGGACAGGGCAACACTGAAGCTTTCTTT.

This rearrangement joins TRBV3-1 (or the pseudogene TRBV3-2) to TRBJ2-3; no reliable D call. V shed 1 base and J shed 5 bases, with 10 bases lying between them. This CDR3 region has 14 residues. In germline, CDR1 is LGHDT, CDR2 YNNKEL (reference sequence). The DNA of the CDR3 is TGTGCCAGCAGCCAAGCCCACCGAGAAGATACGCAGTATTTT. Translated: CASSQAHREDTQYF.

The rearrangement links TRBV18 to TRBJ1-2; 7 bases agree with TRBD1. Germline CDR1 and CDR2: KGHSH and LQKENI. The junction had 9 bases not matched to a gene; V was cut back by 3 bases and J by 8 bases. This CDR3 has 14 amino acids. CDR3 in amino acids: CASSPGTEGGGYTF. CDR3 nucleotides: TGTGCCAGCTCACCTGGGACAGAGGGAGGCGGCTACACCTTC.

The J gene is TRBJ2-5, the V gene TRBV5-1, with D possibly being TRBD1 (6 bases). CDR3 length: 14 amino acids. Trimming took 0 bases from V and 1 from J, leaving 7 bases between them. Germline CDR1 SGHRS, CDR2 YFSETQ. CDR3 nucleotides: TGCGCCAGCAGCTTGGGACAGGCCCAAGAGACCCAGTACTTC. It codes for CASSLGQAQETQYF. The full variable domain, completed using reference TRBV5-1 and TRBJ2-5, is KAGVTQTPRYLIKTRGQQVTLSCSPISGHRSVSWYQQTPGQGLQFLFEYFSETQRNKGNFPGRFSGRQFSNSRSEMNVSTLELGDSALYLCASSLGQAQETQYFGPGTRLLVL.

The DNA for the CDR3 is TGTGCCAGCAGCCCTGGACAGGGATTTTACGAGCAGTACTTC. This codes for CASSPGQGFYEQYF. The chain recombines TRBV9 with TRBJ2-7; 8 positions match TRBD1. The CDR3 length is 14 residues. From germline, CDR1 is SGDLS and CDR2 YYNGEE. V dropped 4 bases and J dropped 4; count of bases not matched to a gene: 7. The variable domain in full, with the rest retrieved from reference TRBV9 and TRBJ2-7, is DSGVTQTPKHLITATGQRVTLRCSPRSGDLSVYWYQQSLDQGLQFLIQYYNGEERAKGNILERFSAQQFPDLHSELNLSSLELGDSALYFCASSPGQGFYEQYFGPGTRLTVT.

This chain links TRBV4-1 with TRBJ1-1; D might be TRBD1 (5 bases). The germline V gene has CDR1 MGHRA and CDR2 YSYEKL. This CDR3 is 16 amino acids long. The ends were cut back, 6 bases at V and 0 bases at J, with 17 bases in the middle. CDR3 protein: CASRPVGGKLNTEAFF. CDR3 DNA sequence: TGCGCCAGCAGACCAGTCGGGGGGAAATTGAACACTGAAGCTTTCTTT.

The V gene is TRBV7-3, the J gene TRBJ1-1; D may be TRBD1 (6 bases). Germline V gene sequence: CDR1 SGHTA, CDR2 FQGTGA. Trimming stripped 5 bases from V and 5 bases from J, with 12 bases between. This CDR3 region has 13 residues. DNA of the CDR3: TGTGCCAGCAGCGCCCAGGGGAGAACTGAAGCTTTCTTT. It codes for CASSAQGRTEAFF. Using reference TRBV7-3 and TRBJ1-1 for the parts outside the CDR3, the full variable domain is GAGVSQTPSNKVTEKGKYVELRCDPISGHTALYWYRQSLGQGPEFLIYFQGTGAADDSGLPNDRFFAVRPEGSVSTLKIQRTERGDSAVYLCASSAQGRTEAFFGQGTRLTVV.

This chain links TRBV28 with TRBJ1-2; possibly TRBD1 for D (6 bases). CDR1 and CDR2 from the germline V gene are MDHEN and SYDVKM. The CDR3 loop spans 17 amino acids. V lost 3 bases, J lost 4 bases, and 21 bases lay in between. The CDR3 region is CASSFSETGRDIYGYTF. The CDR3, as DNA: TGTGCCAGCAGTTTTTCTGAGACCGGCAGGGACATCTATGGCTACACCTTC.

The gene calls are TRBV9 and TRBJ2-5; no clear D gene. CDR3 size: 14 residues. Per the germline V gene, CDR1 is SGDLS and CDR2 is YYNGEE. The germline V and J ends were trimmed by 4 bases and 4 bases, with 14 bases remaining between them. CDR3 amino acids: CASSSVSDGETQYF. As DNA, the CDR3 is TGTGCCAGCAGCTCTGTCTCGGATGGAGAGACCCAGTACTTC.

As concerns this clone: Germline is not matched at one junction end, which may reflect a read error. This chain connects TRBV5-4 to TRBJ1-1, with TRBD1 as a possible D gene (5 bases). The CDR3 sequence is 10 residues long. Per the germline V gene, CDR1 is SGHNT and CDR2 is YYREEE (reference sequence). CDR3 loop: CATNRDPPDF. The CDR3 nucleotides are TGTGCCACCAACCGGGACCCACCTGATTTT.

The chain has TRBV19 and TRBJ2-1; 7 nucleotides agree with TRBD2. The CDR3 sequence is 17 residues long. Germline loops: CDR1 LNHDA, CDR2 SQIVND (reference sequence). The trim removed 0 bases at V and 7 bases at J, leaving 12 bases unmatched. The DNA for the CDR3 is TGTGCCAGTAGTATAGATTCGAACGCGGGAGCGCTGAATGAGCAGTTCTTC. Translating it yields CASSIDSNAGALNEQFF.

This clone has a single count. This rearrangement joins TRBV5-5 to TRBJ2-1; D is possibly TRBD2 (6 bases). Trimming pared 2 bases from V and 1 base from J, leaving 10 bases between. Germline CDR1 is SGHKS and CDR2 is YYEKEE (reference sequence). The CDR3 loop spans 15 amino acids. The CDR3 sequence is CASSFRDSSYNEQFF. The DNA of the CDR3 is TGTGCCAGCAGCTTCCGGGACTCGTCCTACAATGAGCAGTTCTTC.

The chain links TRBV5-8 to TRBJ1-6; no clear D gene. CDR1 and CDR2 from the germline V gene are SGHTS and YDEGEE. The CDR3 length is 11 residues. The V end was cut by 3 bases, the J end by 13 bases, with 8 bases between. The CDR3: CASSYPLPLHF. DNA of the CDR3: TGTGCCAGCAGCTACCCGTTGCCCCTCCACTTT.

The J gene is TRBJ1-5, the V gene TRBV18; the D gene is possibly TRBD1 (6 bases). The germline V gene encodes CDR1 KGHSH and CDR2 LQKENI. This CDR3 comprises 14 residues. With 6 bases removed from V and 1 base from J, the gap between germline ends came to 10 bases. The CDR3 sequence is CASSRGQSNQPQHF. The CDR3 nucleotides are TGTGCCAGCTCCCGCGGACAGAGCAATCAGCCCCAGCATTTT.

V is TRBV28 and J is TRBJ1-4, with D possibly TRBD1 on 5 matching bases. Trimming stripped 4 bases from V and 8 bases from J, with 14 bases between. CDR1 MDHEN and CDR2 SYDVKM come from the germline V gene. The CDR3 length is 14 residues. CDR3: CASSSSGGVEKLFF. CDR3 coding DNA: TGTGCCAGCAGTTCCAGCGGAGGGGTGGAAAAACTGTTTTTT.

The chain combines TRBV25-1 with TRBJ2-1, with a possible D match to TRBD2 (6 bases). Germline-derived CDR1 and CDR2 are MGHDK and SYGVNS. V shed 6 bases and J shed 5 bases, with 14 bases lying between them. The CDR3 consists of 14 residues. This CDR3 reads CASSPGTRDNEQFF. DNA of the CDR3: TGTGCCAGCAGCCCCGGGACTCGAGACAATGAGCAGTTCTTC.

CDR3 amino acids: CASSQPLSGRERDTQYF. The CDR3 DNA reads as TGCGCCAGCAGCCAACCCCTCAGCGGGAGGGAGAGGGATACGCAGTATTTT. The chain joins TRBV4-1 to TRBJ2-3, with TRBD2 matching 10 bases. Germline V gene sequence: CDR1 MGHRA, CDR2 YSYEKL. After removal of 2 bases from V and 6 bases from J, the junction contained 11 bases not matched to a gene. The CDR3 contains 17 residues.

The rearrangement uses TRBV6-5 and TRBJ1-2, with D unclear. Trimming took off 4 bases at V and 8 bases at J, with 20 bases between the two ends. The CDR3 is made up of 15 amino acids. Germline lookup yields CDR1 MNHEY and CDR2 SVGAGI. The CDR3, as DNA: TGTGCCAGCAGTTTTCGATTCTCCTCCGAACGGGGCTACACCTTC. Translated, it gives CASSFRFSSERGYTF.

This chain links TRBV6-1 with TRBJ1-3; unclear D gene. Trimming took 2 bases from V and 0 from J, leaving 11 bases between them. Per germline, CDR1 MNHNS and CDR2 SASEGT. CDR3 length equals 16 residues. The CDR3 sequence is CASSESDLFSGNTIYF. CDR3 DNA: TGTGCCAGCAGTGAATCCGACTTATTCTCTGGAAACACCATATATTTT.